The 16 T cell receptor beta chains in this list originate from one sample, sequenced in a study of blood T cell repertoires in COVID-19. This table comes from immunoSEQ multiplex PCR, and its TCRdb copy is limited to in-frame clones, with some not included. The sample lists about 200,000 clones, approximately 89% occurring once. The sample taken for sequencing was PBMCs or T cells enriched from blood (not recorded which). These receptors came from a woman aged 40 to 49 with acute COVID-19.

The J gene is TRBJ1-3, the V gene TRBV4-1; TRBD1 aligns across 8 bases. The germline V gene encodes CDR1 MGHRA and CDR2 YSYEKL. The CDR3 is 17 residues long. The V segment lost 3 bases and the J segment 1 base; nucleotides outside the gene matches: 8. The CDR3 sequence: CASSHEQTGGSGNTIYF. CDR3 coding DNA: TGCGCCAGCAGCCACGAGCAAACAGGGGGTTCTGGAAACACCATATATTTT.

The chain links TRBV19 to TRBJ2-1; TRBD2 matches at 9 bases. The V and J ends lost 1 base and 9 bases, in that order; junction bases with no gene match: 13. In germline, CDR1 is LNHDA, CDR2 SQIVND (reference sequence). The CDR3 consists of 17 residues. CDR3 in amino acids: CASSIAPPAGGRGEQFF. CDR3 nucleotide sequence: TGTGCCAGTAGTATAGCTCCCCCTGCGGGGGGGCGCGGTGAGCAGTTCTTC.

This clone has more than one count but fewer than ten. J is TRBJ2-7 and V is TRBV13; maybe TRBD1 (6 bases). With 2 bases removed from V and 1 base from J, the gap between germline ends came to 18 bases. Germline values: CDR1 PRHDT, CDR2 FYEKMQ (reference sequence). The CDR3 length is 17 residues. This chain's CDR3 is CASSLRAAGVESYEQYF. In DNA form, the CDR3 reads TGTGCCAGCAGCTTAAGGGCAGCAGGGGTTGAATCCTACGAGCAGTACTTC.

This clone came up once. The chain joins TRBV7-8 to TRBJ2-1; D may be TRBD2 (6 bases). Looked up from germline, CDR1 is SGHVS and CDR2 is FQNEAQ. Trimming cost V 5 bases and J 15 bases, with 29 bases left between them. This CDR3 spans 16 amino acids. CDR3 amino acids: CASSLNGDRAEGIWFF. The CDR3 DNA follows: TGTGCCAGCAGCCTTAACGGGGATAGGGCGGAGGGTATTTGGTTCTTC.

This clone was picked up many times. J is TRBJ1-1 and V is TRBV9, with 8 bases that match TRBD1. CDR1 and CDR2 (germline): SGDLS, YYNGEE. The CDR3 is 14 residues long. V shed 3 bases, J shed 3 bases, and the junction held 4 bases outside the gene matches. CDR3 region: CASSAPGQDTEAFF. In DNA, the CDR3 is TGTGCCAGCAGCGCCCCGGGACAGGACACTGAAGCTTTCTTT.

This chain uses TRBV5-1 with TRBJ1-6, with TRBD1 as a possible D gene (6 bases). Germline CDR1 reads SGHRS; CDR2 reads YFSETQ. V dropped 1 base and J dropped 7 bases, with 9 bases sitting between them. The CDR3 has 14 residues. In nucleotides, the CDR3 is TGCGCCAGCAGCTTGCAGGGGTCGAATTCACCCCTCCACTTT. Amino acid sequence: CASSLQGSNSPLHF.

The chain uses TRBV5-1 and TRBJ1-1; perhaps TRBD1 as D (6 bases). Trimming pared 0 bases from V and 8 bases from J, leaving 11 bases between. CDR1 is SGHRS, CDR2 YFSETQ, per germline. The CDR3 is made up of 13 amino acids. The CDR3 protein is CASSLGRTDEAFF. In nucleotides, the CDR3 is TGCGCCAGCAGCTTGGGCCGGACAGACGAAGCTTTCTTT.

The rearrangement joins TRBV21-1 to TRBJ2-5; the table's D call, TRBD2, has no DNA check behind it. TRBV21-1 is tagged as a pseudogene. There are 15 residues in the CDR3. This CDR3 reads CASSTLGGAKETQYF. The CDR3 DNA sequence: TGTGCCAGCAGCACGTTGGGCGGGGCCAAAGAGACCCAGTACTTC.

This rearrangement joins TRBV20-1 to TRBJ2-1; 7 bases map to TRBD2. The CDR3 is 15 amino acids. V lost 3 bases, J lost 5 bases, and 10 bases stayed unmatched. The germline CDR1 and CDR2 sequences are DFQATT and SNEGSKA (reference sequence). The CDR3 here is CSASRGGGIDNEQFF. The DNA for the CDR3 is TGCAGTGCTAGTCGGGGCGGGGGTATCGACAATGAGCAGTTCTTC.

V is TRBV5-4 and J is TRBJ2-5; no definite D call. The V gene lost 0 bases and the J gene lost 1 base, with 7 bases spanning the gap. Germline CDR1 and CDR2: SGHNT and YYREEE (reference sequence). This CDR3 spans 14 amino acids. The chain's CDR3 is CASSLVSGQETQYF. The CDR3 DNA follows: TGTGCCAGCAGCTTGGTCAGTGGCCAAGAGACCCAGTACTTC.

The chain recombines TRBV7-9 with TRBJ1-2; D uncertain. CDR3 length: 12 residues. Germline assignment: CDR1 SEHNR and CDR2 FQNEAQ (reference sequence). The ends were cut back, 5 bases at V and 8 bases at J, with 12 bases in the middle. The CDR3 here is CASSPPAGGYTF. As DNA, the CDR3 is TGTGCCAGCAGCCCTCCCGCGGGGGGCTACACCTTC.

This chain uses TRBV12-5 with TRBJ2-6; maybe TRBD1 (6 bases). V lost 0 bases, J lost 0 bases, and 18 bases lay in between. Germline V gene sequence: CDR1 LGHNT, CDR2 FRNRAP. The CDR3 runs 20 residues. CDR3 region: CASGLVLTGKGSSGANVLTF. CDR3 nucleotides: TGTGCTAGTGGTTTGGTACTGACAGGAAAAGGAAGCTCTGGGGCCAACGTCCTGACTTTC.

The chain has TRBV7-9 and TRBJ1-1; 9 positions agree with TRBD1. Unmatched junction bases numbered 3, after V lost 2 bases and J lost 2 bases. The germline V gene encodes CDR1 SEHNR and CDR2 FQNEAQ (reference sequence). The CDR3 sequence is 15 residues long. In nucleotides, the CDR3 is TGTGCCAGCAGCTTATTGGGACAGGGAAACACTGAAGCTTTCTTT. Translation: CASSLLGQGNTEAFF.

This clone has a single count. The V call is TRBV3-1 (or the pseudogene TRBV3-2), the J call TRBJ1-1; possible D gene TRBD1, 6 bases. This CDR3 region has 22 residues. Trimming took off 2 bases at V and 5 bases at J, with 36 bases between the two ends. Germline V gene sequence: CDR1 LGHDT, CDR2 YNNKEL (reference sequence). The CDR3 bases are TGTGCCAGCAGCCAAATTGAAGGGGCCCTGTCCGGGACATTGATAGGTGAGACTGAAGCTTTCTTT. Amino acid sequence: CASSQIEGALSGTLIGETEAFF.

The DNA for the CDR3 is TGTGCCAGCGTTGGAGCGGCGACCTCCTACGAGCAGTACTTC. This codes for CASVGAATSYEQYF. The gene calls are TRBV2 and TRBJ2-7; TRBD2 might be the D (5 bases). This CDR3 has 14 residues. V dropped 8 bases and J dropped 0 bases, with 14 bases sitting between them. Germline values: CDR1 SNHLY, CDR2 FYNNEI.

The V call is TRBV7-9, the J call TRBJ2-3; 7 bases fit TRBD1. J lost 0 bases, V lost 5 bases, and 11 bases had no gene match. Looked up from germline, CDR1 is SEHNR and CDR2 is FQNEAQ (reference sequence). This CDR3 is built from 17 residues. The chain's CDR3 is CASSPRDREGSTDTQYF. The CDR3 bases are TGTGCCAGCAGCCCCCGAGACAGGGAAGGGAGCACAGATACGCAGTATTTT.